The 26 T cell receptor beta chains given below trace back to one sample, sequenced in a study of cytomegalovirus exposure and HLA in healthy donors. Researchers ran the PCR with 60 Vbeta and 13 Jbeta primers. Clones were read by immunoSEQ multiplex PCR, and TCRdb kept only the in-frame ones, dropping some. The sample includes 150,000 to 250,000 clones, over 65% of them seen just once. Material: PBMCs. The receptors were gathered from a boy aged 2 to 10 in good health and CMV-seronegative.

The chain employs TRBV4-1 and TRBJ2-1, with TRBD2 identical over 8 bases. CDR3 size: 15 residues. Germline V gene lookup returns CDR1 MGHRA and CDR2 YSYEKL. The V and J ends lost 0 bases and 9 bases, in that order; junction bases with no gene match: 7. CDR3 protein: CASSQEGLAGSEQFF. Here the CDR3 DNA reads TGCGCCAGCAGCCAAGAAGGATTAGCGGGGTCTGAGCAGTTCTTC.

This clone was detected once. The gene calls are TRBV7-9 and TRBJ1-3, with 7 bases lining up with TRBD1. Germline values: CDR1 SEHNR, CDR2 FQNEAQ (reference sequence). This CDR3 has 15 amino acids. With 6 bases clipped from V and 0 bases from J, the junction kept 5 bases outside the gene matches. The CDR3, as DNA: TGTGCCAGCAGACCACGACAGGGCTCTGGAAACACCATATATTTT. Protein product: CASRPRQGSGNTIYF.

The gene calls are TRBV4-1 and TRBJ2-2; D is possibly TRBD1 (6 bases). The CDR3 spans 17 residues. Deletions cut 3 bases from V and 1 base from J, with 15 bases between. Germline V gives CDR1 MGHRA, CDR2 YSYEKL. The chain's CDR3 is CASSQNRDIRNTGELFF. The DNA of the CDR3 is TGCGCCAGCAGCCAGAACCGGGACATCAGGAACACCGGGGAGCTGTTTTTT.

The gene calls are TRBV15 and TRBJ1-1; 8 nucleotides match TRBD1. The germline V gene encodes CDR1 LNHNV and CDR2 YYDKDF (reference sequence). The V gene end was trimmed by 2 bases and the J gene end by 10 bases; junction bases not matched to a gene: 3. The CDR3 consists of 12 residues. As DNA, the CDR3 is TGTGCCACCAGCAGACCCGGACAGGGAGCTTTCTTT. It yields the protein CATSRPGQGAFF.

The chain uses TRBV11-3 and TRBJ2-6, with 8 nucleotides matching TRBD1. The CDR3 extends over 16 amino acids. The V gene's germline CDR1 is SGHNT and CDR2 YENEEA. Germline trimming cut 5 bases from V and 1 base from J; bases unmatched to any gene: 4. The CDR3 loop is CASSGQGPSGANVLTF. The CDR3 DNA reads as TGTGCCAGCAGCGGACAGGGTCCGTCTGGGGCCAACGTCCTGACTTTC.

V is TRBV4-2 and J is TRBJ1-5; 12 bases map to TRBD1. CDR1 is LGHNA and CDR2 is YNFKEQ in the germline V gene. The CDR3 is made up of 18 amino acids. V dropped 0 bases and J dropped 6; count of bases not matched to a gene: 9. The DNA of the CDR3 is TGTGCCAGCAGCCAAGACGCCGGGGACAGGGGGCTCGCTCAGCCCCAGCATTTT. As protein: CASSQDAGDRGLAQPQHF.

The chain couples TRBV2 to TRBJ2-1, with 7 nucleotides matching TRBD1. The CDR3 has 15 residues. Losses at the gene ends were 5 bases for V and 5 bases for J; bases not matched to a gene: 9. CDR1 SNHLY and CDR2 FYNNEI come from the germline V gene. CDR3 nucleotide sequence: TGTGCCAGCAGTTTACAGGGGATTCGGCACAATGAGCAGTTCTTC. This sequence encodes CASSLQGIRHNEQFF.

This rearrangement joins TRBV10-3 to TRBJ2-3; D may be TRBD2 (7 bases). Germline V gene data show CDR1 as ENHRY and CDR2 as SYGVKD. The length of the CDR3 is 14 residues. V was clipped by 2 bases and J by 6 bases, with 12 bases between them. CDR3 bases: TGTGCCATCAGTGAGGGGGGGGCTGCGGATACGCAGTATTTT. Protein sequence: CAISEGGAADTQYF.

V usage is TRBV4-2 and J usage is TRBJ1-2; no clear D gene. Trimming took 4 bases from V and 2 from J, leaving 14 bases between them. CDR1 is LGHNA and CDR2 is YNFKEQ in the germline V gene. The length of the CDR3 is 15 residues. Here the CDR3 DNA reads TGTGCCAGCAGCCCAAGTCAAACAGAAAACTATGGCTACACCTTC. Translated: CASSPSQTENYGYTF.

This chain joins TRBV19 and TRBJ2-7; 11 bases agree with TRBD1. This CDR3 is 15 amino acids long. V lost 3 bases to trimming and J lost 0 bases; unmatched junction nucleotides: 1. Per germline, CDR1 LNHDA and CDR2 SQIVND (reference sequence). CDR3 sequence: CASSMGTGGSYEQYF. CDR3 bases: TGTGCCAGTAGTATGGGGACAGGGGGCTCCTACGAGCAGTACTTC. The entire variable domain, with the rest obtained from reference TRBV19 and TRBJ2-7, is as follows: DGGITQSPKYLFRKEGQNVTLSCEQNLNHDAMYWYRQDPGQGLRLIYYSQIVNDFQKGDIAEGYSVSREKKESFPLTVTSAQKNPTAFYLCASSMGTGGSYEQYFGPGTRLTVT.

The V and J genes are TRBV7-3 and TRBJ1-1; the D is unclear. V shed 2 bases and J shed 2 bases, with 6 bases lying between them. The CDR3 is 13 residues long. Germline CDR1 SGHTA, CDR2 FQGTGA. CDR3 in amino acids: CASSLSINTEAFF. CDR3 sequence (DNA): TGTGCCAGCAGCTTATCTATTAACACTGAAGCTTTCTTT.

The chain links TRBV4-1 to TRBJ1-5, with D possibly TRBD1 on 6 matching bases. CDR3 length: 14 residues. V lost 0 bases, J lost 6 bases, and 9 bases lay in between. Per germline, CDR1 MGHRA and CDR2 YSYEKL. CDR3 sequence: CASSQDGGAQPQHF. CDR3 sequence (DNA): TGCGCCAGCAGCCAAGATGGGGGGGCTCAGCCCCAGCATTTT.

This chain connects TRBV5-4 to TRBJ1-1; possible D gene TRBD1, 5 bases. The CDR3 has 15 residues. Germline V gene lookup returns CDR1 SGHNT and CDR2 YYREEE (reference sequence). The V gene lost 3 bases and the J gene lost 4 bases, with 16 bases spanning the gap. The CDR3 region has the DNA TGTGCCAGCAGCTCTGGGGGAGGAATATTCACTGAAGCTTTCTTT. Its translation is CASSSGGGIFTEAFF.

This clone was observed once. The rearrangement joins TRBV11-1 to TRBJ2-7; 11 positions match TRBD1. J gave up 2 bases and V 6 bases, and 3 bases lay outside the gene matches. CDR1 is SGHAT and CDR2 is FQDESV in the germline V gene (reference sequence). This CDR3 has 14 amino acids. The CDR3: CASRPGQGAYEQYF. Here the CDR3 DNA reads TGTGCCAGCAGACCGGGACAGGGGGCCTACGAGCAGTACTTC. Complete variable domain (other parts from reference TRBV11-1 and TRBJ2-7): EAEVAQSPRYKITEKSQAVAFWCDPISGHATLYWYRQILGQGPELLVQFQDESVVDDSQLPKDRFSAERLKGVDSTLKIQPAELGDSAMYLCASRPGQGAYEQYFGPGTRLTVT.

The genes are TRBV4-1 and TRBJ1-1; possibly TRBD1 for D (5 bases). CDR3 length equals 13 residues. The V end was cut by 3 bases, the J end by 7 bases, with 12 bases between. Germline CDR1 reads MGHRA; CDR2 reads YSYEKL. The CDR3: CASSQAAGIEAFF. As DNA, the CDR3 is TGCGCCAGCAGCCAGGCCGCAGGGATTGAAGCTTTCTTT.

This clone was seen more than once but under ten times. The gene calls are TRBV18 and TRBJ2-4; possible D gene TRBD2, 6 bases. Trimming removed 2 bases at V and 3 bases at J, with 17 bases between. This CDR3 spans 17 amino acids. Germline V CDR1 and CDR2: KGHSH, LQKENI. The chain's CDR3 is CASSPKLDSGGKNIQYF. The CDR3 region has the DNA TGTGCCAGCTCACCAAAGTTAGATAGCGGCGGCAAAAACATTCAGTACTTC.

The chain links TRBV9 to TRBJ2-1, with 7 bases matching TRBD1. Germline V gene lookup returns CDR1 SGDLS and CDR2 YYNGEE. V lost 3 bases and J lost 3; bases outside the gene matches: 6. This CDR3 comprises 15 residues. The CDR3 region has the DNA TGTGCCAGCAGCGCTTTGACAGGGATCTACAATGAGCAGTTCTTC. As protein: CASSALTGIYNEQFF.

The V and J genes are TRBV7-3 and TRBJ2-1; 10 nucleotides agree with TRBD2. This CDR3 spans 15 amino acids. The V gene's germline CDR1 is SGHTA and CDR2 FQGTGA. J was trimmed by 5 bases and V by 6 bases; bases with no gene match: 7. The CDR3, as DNA: TGTGCCAGCAGTCCCGTAGCGGGGGGAAACAATGAGCAGTTCTTC. This gives the protein CASSPVAGGNNEQFF.

V usage is TRBV5-6 and J usage is TRBJ2-1; possible D gene TRBD2, 5 bases. Trimming removed 1 base from V and 2 bases from J, with 10 bases in between. This CDR3 comprises 15 residues. The germline V gene encodes CDR1 SGHDT and CDR2 YYEEEE. The CDR3 nucleotides are TGTGCCAGCAGCTTGAATGAACTAGCCTACAATGAGCAGTTCTTC. Encoded protein: CASSLNELAYNEQFF.

This clone was picked up one time. V and J are TRBV6-1 and TRBJ2-7; 10 bases agree with TRBD1. The CDR3 totals 14 residues. Germline trimming cut 8 bases from V and 3 bases from J; bases unmatched to any gene: 7. CDR1 and CDR2 from the germline V gene are MNHNS and SASEGT. For the CDR3, the DNA is TGTGCCAGCGCCCTGGGGACAGGGGTCTACGAGCAGTACTTC. Translated, it gives CASALGTGVYEQYF.

The chain employs TRBV5-4 and TRBJ2-3, with 7 nucleotides matching TRBD1. The ends lost 3 bases at V and 3 bases at J; junction bases unmatched: 7. Germline CDR1 is SGHNT and CDR2 is YYREEE (reference sequence). This CDR3 has 15 amino acids. The CDR3 nucleotides are TGTGCCAGCAGCTCCGAGAGGGGGCAGACAGATACGCAGTATTTT. It encodes CASSSERGQTDTQYF.

This clone has only a few counts. This chain connects TRBV25-1 to TRBJ1-6; D remains ambiguous. The CDR3 totals 13 residues. The V end lost 3 bases, the J end lost 9 bases, and 9 bases lay between the germline ends. CDR1 is MGHDK, CDR2 SYGVNS, per germline. The CDR3 sequence is CASSDPGSSPLHF. Here the CDR3 DNA reads TGTGCCAGCAGTGATCCAGGAAGTTCACCCCTCCACTTT.

The chain is built from TRBV7-6 and TRBJ1-1; D is unclear. Between the trimmed V and J ends, which lost 5 bases and 1 base, there was a span of 8 bases. The CDR3 totals 13 residues. Germline CDR1 is SGHVS and CDR2 is FNYEAQ. The CDR3 DNA is TGTGCCAGCAGCAGGGAGGGGAACACTGAAGCTTTCTTT. Protein product: CASSREGNTEAFF. Based on the CDR3 plus reference TRBV7-6 and TRBJ1-1, the full variable domain is GAGVSQSPRYKVTKRGQDVALRCDPISGHVSLYWYRQALGQGPEFLTYFNYEAQQDKSGLPNDRFSAERPEGSISTLTIQRTEQRDSAMYRCASSREGNTEAFFGQGTRLTVV.

This clone has just one count. The J gene is TRBJ2-4, the V gene TRBV7-6; a possible D gene is TRBD2 (5 bases). This CDR3 is 15 amino acids long. Germline V lookup: CDR1 SGHVS, CDR2 FNYEAQ. V was trimmed by 0 bases and J by 6 bases, leaving 12 bases between them. The CDR3 DNA reads as TGTGCCAGCAGCTTAGCCGGACTCGTCCTAAACATTCAGTACTTC. Its translation: CASSLAGLVLNIQYF.

This clone was recorded a few times. The V call is TRBV19, the J call TRBJ1-5; 10 bases are a match to TRBD1. V shed 3 bases and J 7 bases; nucleotides not matched to a gene: 18. The CDR3 extends over 19 amino acids. Germline V gene sequence: CDR1 LNHDA, CDR2 SQIVND (reference sequence). The CDR3, as DNA: TGTGCCAGTAGTATCCTGCCGGACAGGGGGTTCTCAATAGGCCAGCCCCAGCATTTT. Protein product: CASSILPDRGFSIGQPQHF.

This clone was recorded a few times. The chain employs TRBV6-5 and TRBJ2-1; 9 bases are shared with TRBD2. Germline trimming cut 2 bases from V and 8 bases from J; bases unmatched to any gene: 7. The CDR3 consists of 15 residues. The germline V gene encodes CDR1 MNHEY and CDR2 SVGAGI. The CDR3 DNA reads TGTGCCAGCAGTTACGATCGGCGGGGGGGCCATGAGCAGTTCTTC. It translates to CASSYDRRGGHEQFF.